This T cell receptor (beta chain) was profiled in a study of T cell responses to AZD1222 COVID-19 vaccine. Findings and caveats of the study: Among the donors, most were white British and more were female, and clonal diversity was possibly underestimated. The study found vaccine-associated CD4 TCRs spanning spike, dominant at 160-218 and 743-854. Only 5 or 6 individuals given AZD1222 were seropositive at baseline. Repertoires were sampled only after the peak T cell response.

V was pared by 6 bases and J by 7 bases, with 16 bases between. This CDR3 has 14 residues. Looked up from germline, CDR1 is SNHLY and CDR2 is FYNNEI. With respect to this clone: The target antigen is unknown.

Clones were read by immunoSEQ multiplex PCR, and TCRdb kept only the in-frame ones, dropping some. This sample has under 90,000 clones, with under 90% found just once. Sample: peripheral blood, taken 28 days after the second AZD1222 dose. This rearrangement joins TRBV2 to TRBJ1-5, with a possible D match to TRBD1 (5 bases). This sequence was found in an adult who received the AZD1222 COVID-19 vaccine. This CDR3 is CASSGEGLLQPQHF. Written as DNA, the CDR3 is TGTGCCAGCAGCGGGGAGGGGCTTTTACAGCCCCAGCATTTT.